The present entry profiles one T cell receptor beta chain with its context. As yet, its antigen is unknown. Isolated RNA was reverse transcribed in full, so expressed TCRB transcripts were sequenced. The protocol was immunoSEQ multiplex PCR, while the TCRdb copy is restricted to in-frame clones and leaves out a portion. The table records over 100,000 clones, around 40% of them present only once. The data stem from a study of beta chain features in type 1 diabetes. Study-level background: Sorted cells from all samples, numbering about 100,000,000, were examined. Whole-study findings and limits: When Type 1 diabetes patients were examined, their TCRB CDR3s proved moderately but significantly shorter in all four CD4+ subsets. Fewer junction insertions and more nucleotide deletions appeared in type 1 diabetes patients.

CDR3 size: 13 residues. V gene TRBV21-1 combines with J gene TRBJ1-1. TRBV21-1 is labeled a pseudogene. Sequenced sample: stem cell memory CD4+ T cells from blood. This TCR came from a woman younger than 30 in good health. The CDR3 reads CASSKDGYTEAFF. The CDR3 DNA follows: TGTGCCAGCAGCAAAGACGGGTACACTGAAGCTTTCTTT.